This entry is about one TCR beta chain. The table came from immunoSEQ multiplex PCR; TCRdb's copy has only in-frame clones and leaves some out. The sample shows 300,000 to 400,000 clones, roughly 90% of them seen only once. The source of the sample is a study of blood T cell repertoires in COVID-19. This CDR3 spans 14 amino acids. Trimming cost V 4 bases and J 5 bases; bases outside gene matches: 6. CDR1 and CDR2 (germline): KGHDR, SFDVKD. The source material was PBMCs or T cells enriched from blood (not recorded which). This receptor was identified in a woman between 25 and 40 years old with acute COVID-19. The chain links TRBV24-1 to TRBJ2-7; 8 nucleotides agree with TRBD1. This CDR3 reads CATSEGPGGDEQYF. The CDR3 region has the DNA TGTGCCACCAGTGAAGGGCCAGGGGGCGACGAGCAGTACTTC.